The sample holds a few counts of the clone carrying this TCR beta chain. The antigen remains unidentified. PCR was performed using 60 Vbeta and 13 Jbeta primers. TCRdb keeps only in-frame clones here, not all; method: immunoSEQ multiplex PCR. The data contain about 120,000 clones, 77% of them singletons. This entry belongs to a study of cytomegalovirus exposure and HLA in healthy donors. Overall study: Researchers previously reported finding 100 million or so unique TCR beta sequences from around 200 million T cells. General observations from the study: In a later analysis, a missense DCLRE1C variant was linked to TCR beta V- and J-gene trimming. Earlier findings revealed that most TCR beta V segments proved productive either about 87% or about 30% of the time. It was 150 to 200 TCR beta chains that were listed as cytomegalovirus-associated.

V was pared by 3 bases and J by 0 bases, with 9 bases between. Germline V gene sequence: CDR1 MNHEY, CDR2 SVGAGI. The CDR3 runs 14 residues. This rearrangement joins TRBV6-5 to TRBJ2-7, with D possibly matching TRBD2 (6 bases). Sequencing was carried out using PBMCs. This TCR was sampled from a young man in good health and CMV-seropositive. In nucleotides, the CDR3 is TGTGCCAGCAGTTATGGGGGGACCTCCTACGAGCAGTACTTC. Protein: CASSYGGTSYEQYF.